Listed below are T cell receptor beta chains from one sample, sequenced in a study of beta chain features in type 1 diabetes. TCRdb keeps only in-frame clones here, not all; method: immunoSEQ multiplex PCR. The sample consists of more than 8,000 clones, 70% to 80% of them appearing once. The sample taken for sequencing was Tregs from blood. All receptors come from a woman between 18 and 30 years old in good health. CDR3s leave out the opening cysteine and the closing phenylalanine or tryptophan. Clone size is shown for a subset of rows, as once, few, many or a class of expanded clone.

J gene,V gene,clone size,CDR3 protein
TRBJ2-5,TRBV2,.,ASSGQGVLGETQY
TRBJ1-1,TRBV4-2,.,ASSHNQNFRGFAEAF
TRBJ2-7,TRBV5-1,.,ASAVIPYEQY
.,TRBV27,.,ASSLSKATSGLRSYEQY
TRBJ2-7,TRBV5-5,.,ASSSSIGTPTSYEQY
TRBJ1-1,TRBV29-1,.,SVGDLDREAF
TRBJ2-2,TRBV5-1,.,ATRLAVNTGELF
TRBJ2-6,TRBV19,.,ASSIVRAQGVSGANVLT
TRBJ2-5,TRBV7-9,few,ASSLQRLAGGPETQY
TRBJ2-7,TRBV2,once,ASSEEGTGFYEQY
TRBJ2-3,TRBV7-9,.,ASSPRTSGSSRTDTQY
TRBJ2-7,TRBV4-3,once,ASSQPGLARDEQY
TRBJ2-1,TRBV5-1,.,ASSPGGNEQF
TRBJ2-7,TRBV30,.,AWNRGQYEQY
TRBJ2-1,TRBV6-5,.,ASRGTSGGYNEQF
TRBJ1-1,TRBV7-9,.,ASSTGQGPRRDTEAF
TRBJ2-5,TRBV6-1,few,ASGGDPTRETQY
TRBJ1-1,TRBV5-1,.,ASSLGYDTEAF
TRBJ1-4,TRBV6-5,.,ASRDSDEKLF
TRBJ2-7,TRBV2,.,ASNLGGYEQY
TRBJ1-2,TRBV2,.,ASREDRNYGYT
TRBJ1-2,TRBV5-1,.,ASSLAGWDRGHGYT
TRBJ1-5,TRBV2,.,ASSGQPNQPQH
TRBJ2-7,TRBV7-8,.,ASSLISELPYEQY
TRBJ2-5,TRBV19,.,ASSRTSQETQY
TRBJ2-2,TRBV5-4,.,ASSFGSLAGGVRTGELF
TRBJ2-4,TRBV4-1,.,ASSQGRGGDISAKNIQY
TRBJ1-3,TRBV11-2,.,ASSLVRGRAGNTIY
TRBJ1-1,TRBV7-9,few,ASSLLSGKDTEAF
TRBJ1-5,TRBV6-6,.,ASSPNGVQPQH
TRBJ1-6,TRBV15,once,ATSGGRGWNSPLH
TRBJ2-7,TRBV5-6,.,ASGKRGYSYEQY
TRBJ1-1,TRBV28,.,ALGKGPLNTEAF
TRBJ1-5,TRBV7-9,few,ASSLRFQGETRINQPQH
TRBJ2-7,TRBV5-6,.,ASSLPGDPYEQY
TRBJ2-2,TRBV29-1,.,SARGDNTGELF
TRBJ2-3,TRBV7-9,.,ASSVSGTDTQY
TRBJ2-5,TRBV7-3,.,ASSFGETQY
TRBJ1-1,TRBV30,.,AWKGRGHTEAF
TRBJ2-7,TRBV11-1,.,ASSHRTVVSSYEQY
TRBJ2-7,TRBV27,.,ASSLLFGGAYEQY
TRBJ2-5,TRBV7-6,.,ASSGRVQETQY
TRBJ2-7,TRBV28,.,ASSLLGMGSYEQY
TRBJ1-1,TRBV27,.,ASSLNRGGTEAF
TRBJ2-1,TRBV4-1,.,ASSHRLAASYNEQF
TRBJ1-1,TRBV6-6,.,ASSPLQGFTEAF
TRBJ2-3,TRBV7-8,.,ASSLASSLASPDTQY
TRBJ2-1,TRBV19,few,ASSPLGTGPHNEQF
TRBJ2-2,TRBV10-3,.,AISESAAQNTGELF
TRBJ2-1,TRBV5-1,.,ASSLGLAGGTVHEQF